The 11 T cell receptor beta chains given below trace back to one sample, sequenced in a study of beta chain features in type 1 diabetes (dated by TCRdb to the late 2010s). Libraries were made using the immunoSEQ multiplex PCR assay. The entire isolated RNA was reverse transcribed using the High Capacity cDNA Reverse Transcription Kit, and thus expressed TCRB transcripts were sequenced. Sourced from immuneACCESS, this table was stored by TCRdb with only in-frame sequences that have V and J called. A share of the clones is absent; for the studies checked, an unresolved V gene accounts for under half, and the remainder has no known explanation. This sample comprises 240,000 or so clones, about 25% of them detected only once. Of the sample, 3% to 4% is held by the ten largest clones. Sequencing was performed on central memory CD4+ T cells from blood. The source is a man aged 25 to 40 in good health.

This chain uses TRBV29-1 with TRBJ2-5, with a tentative D call TRBD2 (5 bases). The CDR3 sequence is 13 residues long. CDR1 is SQVTM, CDR2 ANQGSEA, per germline. V was shortened by 4 bases and J by 5 bases, with 14 bases between the two germline ends. The CDR3 loop reads CSVVEGGGETQYF. CDR3 sequence (DNA): TGCAGCGTTGTGGAAGGAGGCGGGGAGACCCAGTACTTC.

Only a few counts were recorded for this clone. Other DNA sequences in the sample encode the same CDR3. The chain employs TRBV20-1 and TRBJ1-5, with D uncertain. Trimming took off 6 bases at V and 7 bases at J, with 7 bases between the two ends. Per the germline V gene, CDR1 is DFQATT and CDR2 is SNEGSKA (reference sequence). This CDR3 spans 10 amino acids. The CDR3 DNA sequence: TGCAGTGCAGGCGAGCAGCCCCAGCATTTT. Protein product: CSAGEQPQHF.

This sequence joins TRBV6-5 and TRBJ1-1; D is perhaps TRBD1 (5 bases). CDR3 length equals 12 residues. Trimming stripped 2 bases from V and 7 bases from J, with 8 bases between. In germline, CDR1 is MNHEY, CDR2 SVGAGI. The CDR3 bases are TGTGCCAGCAGTTACCTCCAGGGTGAAGCTTTCTTT. Amino acids: CASSYLQGEAFF.

The chain combines TRBV27 with TRBJ2-1, with 13 bases fitting TRBD2. The germline V gene encodes CDR1 MNHEY and CDR2 SMNVEV (reference sequence). Trimming took 1 base from V and 10 from J; bases not matched to a gene: 4. The CDR3 spans 15 residues. CDR3 region: CASSLYGLAGEEQFF. The DNA of the CDR3 is TGTGCCAGCAGTTTATATGGACTAGCGGGAGAAGAGCAGTTCTTC.

This clone occurred a few times. The chain joins TRBV19 to TRBJ1-1, with D uncertain. Trimming shortened V by 8 bases and J by 0 bases, and 4 bases separated the two germline ends. This CDR3 has 11 amino acids. The germline V gene encodes CDR1 LNHDA and CDR2 SQIVND (reference sequence). The CDR3 region is CASLMNTEAFF. CDR3 sequence (DNA): TGTGCCAGTCTCATGAACACTGAAGCTTTCTTT.

The rearrangement links TRBV6-1 to TRBJ2-5; weak D call: TRBD1 (5 bases). The CDR3 sequence is 13 residues long. Germline V gene lookup returns CDR1 MNHNS and CDR2 SASEGT. Trimming took off 6 bases at V and 7 bases at J, with 15 bases between the two ends. CDR3 in DNA: TGTGCCAGCAGCCCCGACAGCCTCGCGACCCAGTACTTC. As protein: CASSPDSLATQYF.

The chain links TRBV11-2 to TRBJ2-1, with a weak D call TRBD2 (5 bases). Germline loops: CDR1 SGHAT, CDR2 FQNNGV. The CDR3 totals 13 residues. V was pared by 8 bases and J by 6 bases, with 14 bases between. CDR3 in amino acids: CASASVGGNEQFF. In DNA, the CDR3 is TGTGCCAGCGCGAGCGTCGGAGGCAATGAGCAGTTCTTC.

The rearrangement joins TRBV30 to TRBJ2-5, with 8 bases aligning to TRBD1. TRBJ2-7 matches the DNA end more closely, so the J call is doubtful. The germline V gene encodes CDR1 GTSNPN and CDR2 SVGIG (reference sequence). The CDR3 is made up of 13 amino acids. The CDR3 loop is CAWKRTGLHEQYF. The CDR3 nucleotides are TGTGCCTGGAAAAGGACAGGGCTCCACGAGCAGTACTTC.

V and J are TRBV18 and TRBJ2-3; TRBD1 might be the D (5 bases). The CDR3 length is 14 residues. V was cut by 8 bases and J by 7 bases, with 19 bases left in between. Germline V gives CDR1 KGHSH, CDR2 LQKENI. The CDR3 region is CASARGRDGYTQYF. DNA for the CDR3: TGTGCCAGCGCACGAGGCAGGGATGGATATACGCAGTATTTT.

This clone showed up just a few times. The J gene is TRBJ2-5, the V gene TRBV5-4; 10 nucleotides line up with TRBD1. The CDR3 is 14 amino acids. CDR1 is SGHNT and CDR2 is YYREEE in the germline V gene (reference sequence). The junction had 2 bases not matched to a gene; V was cut back by 4 bases and J by 2 bases. In DNA form, the CDR3 reads TGTGCCAGCAGCCGGGGACAGGGGCAAGAGACCCAGTACTTC. Encoded protein: CASSRGQGQETQYF.

The table lists this clone with a few counts. This chain links TRBV29-1 with TRBJ2-3, with 15 bases lining up with TRBD2. This CDR3 spans 14 amino acids. Germline CDR1 is SQVTM and CDR2 is ANQGSEA. The V and J ends lost 7 bases and 5 bases, in that order; junction bases with no gene match: 4. Written as DNA, the CDR3 is TGCAGCGGAGGACTAGCGGGGGGGCGAGATACGCAGTATTTT. Encoded protein: CSGGLAGGRDTQYF.